This T cell receptor (beta chain) was sequenced for a study of blood T cell repertoires in COVID-19. The data were produced by immunoSEQ multiplex PCR, yet TCRdb's version contains in-frame clones alone and is incomplete. The sample carries more than 65,000 clones, more than 60% recorded once. Trimming pared 2 bases from V and 4 bases from J, leaving 17 bases between. This CDR3 has 17 residues. Looked up from germline, CDR1 is MDHEN and CDR2 is SYDVKM. The source of this sequence is a woman aged 80 or over with active or convalescent COVID-19. What was sequenced was peripheral blood. The chain combines TRBV28 with TRBJ1-4, with a possible D match to TRBD1 (5 bases). This CDR3 is CASSLVNQGWVNEKLFF. For the CDR3, the DNA is TGTGCCAGCAGTTTAGTTAATCAGGGCTGGGTTAATGAAAAACTGTTTTTT.